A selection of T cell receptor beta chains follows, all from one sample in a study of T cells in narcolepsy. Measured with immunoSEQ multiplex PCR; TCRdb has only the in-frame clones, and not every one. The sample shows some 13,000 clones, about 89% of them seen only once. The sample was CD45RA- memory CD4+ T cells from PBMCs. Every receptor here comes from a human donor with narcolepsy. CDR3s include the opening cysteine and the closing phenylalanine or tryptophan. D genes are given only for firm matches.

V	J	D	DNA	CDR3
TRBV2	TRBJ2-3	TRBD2	TGTGCCAGCAGTAGGACTAGCGGGAGGGCCCAGGCAGATACGCAGTATTTT	CASSRTSGRAQADTQYF
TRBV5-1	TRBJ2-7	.	TGCGCCAGCAGCCTCGGGGGAGGACAACACAAGATGGAGCAGTACTTC	CASSLGGGQHKMEQYF
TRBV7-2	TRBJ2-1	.	TGTGCCAGCAGCTCCATAGCGGACTATTACAATGAGCAGTTCTTC	CASSSIADYYNEQFF
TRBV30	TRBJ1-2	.	TGTGCCTGGGGGGCGGCTAACTATGGCTACACCTTC	CAWGAANYGYTF
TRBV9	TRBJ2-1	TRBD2	TGTGCCAGCAGCGCCCCGGGACTAGCGGGTTACAATGAGCAGTTCTTC	CASSAPGLAGYNEQFF
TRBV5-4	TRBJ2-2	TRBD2	TGTGCCAGCAATGCGGGAGGGCTTGGTACCGGGGAGCTGTTTTTT	CASNAGGLGTGELFF
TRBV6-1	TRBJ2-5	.	TGTGCCAGCCGGCCCGATTTGGGGCCACAAGAGACCCAGTACTTC	CASRPDLGPQETQYF
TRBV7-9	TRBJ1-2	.	TGTGCCAGCAGCTTAATGGCTTCCGGGAACTATGGCTACACCTTC	CASSLMASGNYGYTF
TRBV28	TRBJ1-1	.	TGTGCCAGCAGACCTCGACAGGTCCTCACTGAAGCTTTCTTT	CASRPRQVLTEAFF
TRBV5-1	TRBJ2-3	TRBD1	TGCGCCAGCAGCTTGGGGCCGACAGGGAGTATCACAGATACGCAGTATTTT	CASSLGPTGSITDTQYF